The T cell receptor (beta chain) described here comes from a study of T cell responses to AZD1222 COVID-19 vaccine. Sequencing was performed with immunoSEQ multiplex PCR; in TCRdb, only in-frame clones are kept and a portion is missing. In the table there are more than 110,000 clones, about nine tenths of which are singletons. A note on this clone: Antigen: not known.

Broader study findings: Of spike-specific TCRs, nearly half reportedly target regions left unmutated in variants. CD4 TCRs linked to vaccination spanned spike, dominating at 160-218 and 743-854. After the peak T cell response, and only then, were repertoires sampled.

Germline V lookup: CDR1 SQVTM, CDR2 ANQGSEA. V dropped 4 bases and J dropped 4; count of bases not matched to a gene: 1. The CDR3 totals 12 residues. The chain joins TRBV29-1 to TRBJ2-1, with TRBD1 identical over 7 bases. Sequencing was performed on peripheral blood, taken on day 0 of AZD1222 vaccination. The sequence was obtained from an adult in good health. The CDR3 region is CSVVQGYNEQFF. Here the CDR3 DNA reads TGCAGCGTTGTACAGGGGTACAATGAGCAGTTCTTC.